The 29 T cell receptor beta chains listed next were all sequenced from one sample in a study of blood T cell repertoires in COVID-19. The repertoire was sequenced with immunoSEQ multiplex PCR; TCRdb's copy has only in-frame clones and lacks some. Altogether 130,000 or so clones are present, roughly 84% being singletons, with the ten largest covering about 1.3%. The sample comprised peripheral blood. These receptor sequences come from a man aged 55 to 70 with acute or convalescent COVID-19.

The chain is built from TRBV9 and TRBJ2-5; 11 bases fit TRBD2. The junction had 9 bases not matched to a gene; V was cut back by 0 bases and J by 5 bases. Germline V gene data show CDR1 as SGDLS and CDR2 as YYNGEE. The CDR3 loop spans 17 amino acids. CDR3 coding DNA: TGTGCCAGCAGCGTAGTCGGTAGCGGGAGGGGGGACGAGACCCAGTACTTC. Amino acids: CASSVVGSGRGDETQYF.

This chain joins TRBV5-1 and TRBJ2-2, with 7 bases that match TRBD1. In germline, CDR1 is SGHRS, CDR2 YFSETQ. V was clipped by 6 bases and J by 4 bases; unmatched bases: 6. The CDR3 loop spans 14 amino acids. The CDR3 region is CASTQTGTTGELFF. The CDR3 bases are TGCGCCAGCACTCAGACAGGGACCACCGGGGAGCTGTTTTTT.

This clone has a handful of counts. V and J are TRBV10-3 and TRBJ1-1; D is possibly TRBD1 (5 bases). Germline CDR1 reads ENHRY; CDR2 reads SYGVKD. The V end lost 4 bases, the J end lost 3 bases, and 9 bases lay between the germline ends. There are 13 residues in the CDR3. This chain's CDR3 is CAISGGGYTEAFF. The CDR3 DNA reads TGTGCCATCAGTGGGGGGGGATACACTGAAGCTTTCTTT.

The chain's CDR3 is CATLAGGYEQYF. The CDR3, as DNA: TGTGCCACCCTAGCAGGGGGCTACGAGCAGTACTTC. V usage is TRBV10-3 and J usage is TRBJ2-7; 7 bases line up with TRBD1. The J segment lost 3 bases and the V segment lost 10 bases, leaving 6 bases of the junction unmatched. The CDR3 contains 12 residues. Germline values: CDR1 ENHRY, CDR2 SYGVKD.

V usage is TRBV19 and J usage is TRBJ2-7; 10 bases line up with TRBD2. V lost 4 bases, J lost 1 base, and 10 bases stayed unmatched. Germline V CDR1 and CDR2: LNHDA, SQIVND (reference sequence). This CDR3 has 17 residues. For the CDR3, the DNA is TGTGCCAGTAGTAAGTTGGGAGGACTAGCGGAATCCTACGAGCAGTACTTC. As protein: CASSKLGGLAESYEQYF.

The chain recombines TRBV4-1 with TRBJ2-7, with TRBD2 matching 8 bases. CDR1 and CDR2 (germline): MGHRA, YSYEKL. This CDR3 has 15 residues. V shed 1 base, J shed 5 bases, and the junction held 7 bases outside the gene matches. The CDR3 nucleotides are TGCGCCAGCAGCCAAGTGCGGGGGGTCGGCCACGAGCAGTACTTC. It specifies CASSQVRGVGHEQYF.

The V call is TRBV29-1, the J call TRBJ2-7; TRBD1 agrees at 9 bases. V lost 4 bases to trimming and J lost 3 bases; unmatched junction nucleotides: 4. The V gene's germline CDR1 is SQVTM and CDR2 ANQGSEA. The CDR3 has 13 amino acids. The CDR3 nucleotides are TGCAGCGTTGCTACAGGGGGCGGCTACGAGCAGTACTTC. It is translated as CSVATGGGYEQYF.

The chain joins TRBV13 to TRBJ2-1, with 11 bases fitting TRBD2. The germline V gene has CDR1 PRHDT and CDR2 FYEKMQ (reference sequence). The CDR3 loop spans 15 amino acids. Germline trimming cut 6 bases from V and 4 bases from J; bases unmatched to any gene: 5. The CDR3 loop reads CASSFSGRAYNEQFF. The DNA for the CDR3 is TGTGCCAGCAGTTTTAGCGGGAGGGCTTACAATGAGCAGTTCTTC.

This chain joins TRBV5-1 and TRBJ1-2; maybe TRBD1 (5 bases). V gave up 0 bases and J gave up 3 bases, with 9 bases separating them. The CDR3 has 14 residues. The germline CDR1 and CDR2 sequences are SGHRS and YFSETQ. The chain's CDR3 is CASSLGQKDYGYTF. Written as DNA, the CDR3 is TGCGCCAGCAGCTTGGGACAGAAAGACTATGGCTACACCTTC. Supplemented by reference TRBV5-1 and TRBJ1-2, the full variable domain reads KAGVTQTPRYLIKTRGQQVTLSCSPISGHRSVSWYQQTPGQGLQFLFEYFSETQRNKGNFPGRFSGRQFSNSRSEMNVSTLELGDSALYLCASSLGQKDYGYTFGSGTRLTVV.

V gene TRBV3-1 (or the pseudogene TRBV3-2) combines with J gene TRBJ1-6, with 9 positions matching TRBD1. This CDR3 spans 15 amino acids. Germline trimming cut 4 bases from V and 9 bases from J; bases unmatched to any gene: 7. In germline, CDR1 is LGHDT, CDR2 YNNKEL (reference sequence). CDR3: CASSPRTGDSSPLHF. The CDR3, as DNA: TGTGCCAGCAGCCCGAGGACAGGGGATAGTTCACCCCTCCACTTT.

The chain recombines TRBV7-6 with TRBJ2-7, with 12 bases lining up with TRBD2. Trimming took 10 bases from V and 1 from J; bases not matched to a gene: 5. The germline V gene has CDR1 SGHVS and CDR2 FNYEAQ. CDR3 length: 14 residues. The CDR3 is CATKTSGGSYEQYF. DNA of the CDR3: TGTGCCACTAAGACTAGCGGGGGTTCCTACGAGCAGTACTTC.

The chain links TRBV12-3 or TRBV12-4 to TRBJ1-1; a weak D match, TRBD1 (6 bases). The CDR3 length is 13 residues. Trimming removed 5 bases from V and 3 bases from J, with 10 bases in between. CDR3 residues: CASSQGRDTEAFF. CDR3 in DNA: TGTGCCAGCAGTCAGGGGCGAGACACTGAAGCTTTCTTT.

Only one count was recorded for this clone. The V and J genes are TRBV3-1 (or the pseudogene TRBV3-2) and TRBJ1-3; 11 positions agree with TRBD1. J lost 1 base, V lost 4 bases, and 6 bases had no gene match. This CDR3 comprises 17 residues. The germline V gene encodes CDR1 LGHDT and CDR2 YNNKEL (reference sequence). The CDR3 nucleotides are TGTGCCAGCAGCCTCGGACAGGGGGCATTTTCTGGAAACACCATATATTTT. Translation gives CASSLGQGAFSGNTIYF.

This chain uses TRBV11-2 with TRBJ1-1; no reliable D call. Trimming pared 1 base from V and 4 bases from J, leaving 7 bases between. CDR1 and CDR2 from the germline V gene are SGHAT and FQNNGV. This CDR3 contains 13 residues. The CDR3 is CASSLGAGTEAFF. CDR3 coding DNA: TGTGCCAGCAGCTTAGGTGCAGGCACTGAAGCTTTCTTT.

V gene TRBV9 combines with J gene TRBJ2-2; D call uncertain. The CDR3 has 12 residues. The ends were cut back, 4 bases at V and 2 bases at J, with 3 bases in the middle. Germline values: CDR1 SGDLS, CDR2 YYNGEE. CDR3 sequence reads: CASSTNTGELFF. The CDR3 DNA follows: TGTGCCAGCAGCACAAACACCGGGGAGCTGTTTTTT.

The gene calls are TRBV19 and TRBJ2-3; a weak D match, TRBD2 (5 bases). CDR1 LNHDA and CDR2 SQIVND come from the germline V gene (reference sequence). The CDR3 extends over 14 amino acids. V was pared by 6 bases and J by 2 bases, with 12 bases between. The CDR3 region is CASSRRLITDTQYF. DNA of the CDR3: TGTGCCAGTAGCAGGAGGCTTATCACAGATACGCAGTATTTT.

This sequence joins TRBV7-3 and TRBJ2-7; D may be TRBD2 (5 bases). Germline V CDR1 and CDR2: SGHTA, FQGTGA. The length of the CDR3 is 14 residues. The ends were cut back, 4 bases at V and 2 bases at J, with 12 bases in the middle. Written as DNA, the CDR3 is TGTGCCAGCAGCTATCGTGCGGGCCCCTACGAGCAGTACTTC. This translates into CASSYRAGPYEQYF.

The chain uses TRBV10-1 and TRBJ2-3; 7 bases agree with TRBD1. The V segment lost 7 bases and the J segment 2 bases; nucleotides outside the gene matches: 3. CDR3 size: 13 residues. The germline V gene has CDR1 WNHNN and CDR2 SYGVQD (reference sequence). This CDR3 reads CASMGQNTDTQYF. In nucleotides, the CDR3 is TGCGCCAGCATGGGACAGAACACAGATACGCAGTATTTT.

The chain combines TRBV5-4 with TRBJ2-3, with D uncertain. The CDR3 covers 16 residues. Germline CDR1 SGHNT, CDR2 YYREEE (reference sequence). V was shortened by 0 bases and J by 0 bases, with 11 bases between the two germline ends. For the CDR3, the DNA is TGTGCCAGCAGCTTGGCACAAAAGACTAGCACAGATACGCAGTATTTT. This codes for CASSLAQKTSTDTQYF.

V gene TRBV27 combines with J gene TRBJ2-7, with 7 bases fitting TRBD2. Germline V gives CDR1 MNHEY, CDR2 SMNVEV (reference sequence). The CDR3 sequence is 14 residues long. Germline trimming cut 5 bases from V and 6 bases from J; bases unmatched to any gene: 10. As DNA, the CDR3 is TGTGCCAGCAGTCCAGGGACTACGGTTAGCGAGCAGTACTTC. Its protein product is CASSPGTTVSEQYF.

The gene calls are TRBV5-6 and TRBJ1-4; D perhaps matches TRBD1 (6 bases). The CDR3 extends over 14 amino acids. CDR1 and CDR2 (germline): SGHDT, YYEEEE. With 0 bases removed from V and 4 bases from J, the gap between germline ends came to 7 bases. The CDR3 DNA reads as TGTGCCAGCAGCTTGGCAGGGGTTAATGAAAAACTGTTTTTT. Its protein product is CASSLAGVNEKLFF.

The sample holds a few counts of this clone. The rearrangement joins TRBV27 to TRBJ1-6; D call uncertain. The CDR3 consists of 16 residues. V shed 2 bases and J shed 5 bases, with 13 bases lying between them. From germline, CDR1 is MNHEY and CDR2 SMNVEV (reference sequence). The chain's CDR3 is CASSLDTGRHNSPLHF. The DNA of the CDR3 is TGTGCCAGCAGTTTAGACACGGGGAGACATAATTCACCCCTCCACTTT.

The chain uses TRBV27 and TRBJ1-5, with TRBD1 matching over 7 bases. CDR1 and CDR2 from the germline V gene are MNHEY and SMNVEV (reference sequence). CDR3 length equals 17 residues. V shed 5 bases and J 7 bases; nucleotides not matched to a gene: 17. The CDR3 is CASSPLNLGQVSQPQHF. In DNA form, the CDR3 reads TGTGCCAGCAGTCCCCTCAACCTCGGACAGGTTTCACAGCCCCAGCATTTT.

The chain recombines TRBV24-1 with TRBJ1-1, with 9 positions matching TRBD1. This CDR3 is built from 15 residues. V lost 2 bases and J lost 3; bases outside the gene matches: 3. Germline lookup yields CDR1 KGHDR and CDR2 SFDVKD. The CDR3 bases are TGTGCCACCAGTGATTCTCGGACAGGGGACACTGAAGCTTTCTTT. Translating gives CATSDSRTGDTEAFF.

V usage is TRBV7-3 and J usage is TRBJ1-2; D unresolved. Germline CDR1 is SGHTA and CDR2 is FQGTGA. V shed 0 bases and J shed 4 bases, with 12 bases lying between them. The CDR3 covers 15 residues. CDR3 loop: CASSLTWRGIYGYTF. Written as DNA, the CDR3 is TGTGCCAGCAGCTTAACGTGGCGGGGAATCTATGGCTACACCTTC.

The chain employs TRBV11-1 and TRBJ1-2; no reliable D call. Germline assignment: CDR1 SGHAT and CDR2 FQDESV (reference sequence). This CDR3 is 14 amino acids long. Deletions cut 1 base from V and 8 bases from J, with 14 bases between. The chain's CDR3 is CASSLDPGFGGYTF. The CDR3 bases are TGTGCCAGCAGCTTAGATCCAGGTTTCGGAGGCTACACCTTC.

The chain combines TRBV29-1 with TRBJ2-3; 11 positions agree with TRBD2. This CDR3 has 14 amino acids. Germline CDR1 and CDR2: SQVTM and ANQGSEA. Trimming at V came to 5 bases and at J to 4 bases, leaving 5 bases not matched to a gene. The CDR3 nucleotides read TGCAGCGTTCTATTAGCGGGGGGGTCAGATACGCAGTATTTT. Protein: CSVLLAGGSDTQYF.

This chain connects TRBV6-5 to TRBJ1-2; 8 nucleotides line up with TRBD1. After removal of 4 bases from V and 3 bases from J, the junction contained 1 base not matched to a gene. Germline-derived CDR1 and CDR2 are MNHEY and SVGAGI. This CDR3 is built from 13 residues. CDR3 nucleotides: TGTGCCAGCAGTTTGGACAGGGACTATGGCTACACCTTC. Translating gives CASSLDRDYGYTF.

The chain combines TRBV6-5 with TRBJ2-4, with D perhaps matching TRBD1 (6 bases). Germline values: CDR1 MNHEY, CDR2 SVGAGI. The CDR3 spans 13 residues. The V end lost 6 bases, the J end lost 3 bases, and 9 bases lay between the germline ends. The CDR3 is CASRQGFKNIQYF. The CDR3 DNA sequence: TGTGCCAGCAGACAGGGCTTCAAAAACATTCAGTACTTC.